These 25 T cell receptor beta chains came from one sample sequenced in a study of blood T cell repertoires in COVID-19. Sequencing was performed with immunoSEQ multiplex PCR; in TCRdb, only in-frame clones are kept and a portion is missing. The table lists more than 200,000 clones, 80% to 90% of them singletons. The material sequenced was peripheral blood. These receptors all come from a woman aged 40 to 50 who had recovered from COVID-19.

The J gene is TRBJ2-3, the V gene TRBV29-1; the D is unclear. Germline V CDR1 and CDR2: SQVTM, ANQGSEA. V lost 4 bases, J lost 0 bases, and 5 bases lay in between. The CDR3 totals 12 residues. CDR3: CSVVISTDTQYF. The CDR3 region has the DNA TGCAGCGTTGTCATCAGCACAGATACGCAGTATTTT.

The gene calls are TRBV9 and TRBJ1-1, with a tentative D call TRBD1 (5 bases). The V end was cut by 3 bases, the J end by 7 bases, with 10 bases between. The CDR3 length is 12 residues. Germline lookup yields CDR1 SGDLS and CDR2 YYNGEE. The chain's CDR3 is CASSARGVEAFF. The DNA for the CDR3 is TGTGCCAGCAGCGCCCGGGGGGTTGAAGCTTTCTTT.

The chain employs TRBV10-1 and TRBJ2-7; 10 bases align to TRBD1. This CDR3 contains 13 residues. Trimming took 7 bases from V and 6 from J; bases not matched to a gene: 6. Germline-derived CDR1 and CDR2 are WNHNN and SYGVQD (reference sequence). CDR3 nucleotide sequence: TGCGCCAGCAAACAAGACAGGGGGCTCGAGCAGTACTTC. Its protein is CASKQDRGLEQYF.

This chain's CDR3 is CATSRGLAGSTDTQYF. CDR3 sequence (DNA): TGTGCCACCAGCAGAGGGCTAGCGGGGAGCACAGATACGCAGTATTTT. The chain couples TRBV15 to TRBJ2-3, with TRBD2 matching over 9 bases. J gave up 0 bases and V 1 base, and 2 bases lay outside the gene matches. The germline CDR1 and CDR2 sequences are LNHNV and YYDKDF (reference sequence). The CDR3 runs 16 residues.

This chain uses TRBV7-2 with TRBJ2-4, with a weak D call TRBD1 (6 bases). The CDR3 is 14 amino acids. Trimming removed 4 bases at V and 6 bases at J, with 13 bases between. Germline V gives CDR1 SGHTA, CDR2 FQGNSA. The CDR3 is CASSSGVGGNIQYF. The CDR3 DNA is TGTGCCAGCAGCTCAGGGGTGGGTGGAAACATTCAGTACTTC.

This rearrangement joins TRBV11-2 to TRBJ1-2; D is uncertain. From germline, CDR1 is SGHAT and CDR2 FQNNGV. The ends were cut back, 7 bases at V and 4 bases at J, with 10 bases in the middle. This CDR3 has 12 amino acids. CDR3 sequence: CASTLGTYGYTF. The CDR3 DNA reads as TGTGCCAGCACCCTAGGCACCTATGGCTACACCTTC.

This chain links TRBV29-1 with TRBJ1-2; weak D call: TRBD1 (5 bases). V lost 0 bases and J lost 2, with 7 bases in between. The CDR3 is 13 amino acids. Germline values: CDR1 SQVTM, CDR2 ANQGSEA. DNA for the CDR3: TGCAGCGTTGAAGATGCAGGGAACTATGGCTACACCTTC. Amino acid sequence: CSVEDAGNYGYTF.

The chain couples TRBV7-2 to TRBJ1-1, with D possibly matching TRBD1 (5 bases). The CDR3 length is 15 residues. Germline CDR1 SGHTA, CDR2 FQGNSA. V was clipped by 5 bases and J by 10 bases, with 23 bases between them. CDR3 loop: CASSQSLGTPEGAFF. Here the CDR3 DNA reads TGTGCCAGCAGCCAAAGCCTTGGGACTCCCGAGGGAGCTTTCTTT.

This chain links TRBV4-1 with TRBJ2-5, with a weak D call TRBD1 (5 bases). V was clipped by 3 bases and J by 4 bases, with 9 bases between them. This CDR3 spans 13 amino acids. Germline values: CDR1 MGHRA, CDR2 YSYEKL. CDR3 residues: CASSQGLVETQYF. The CDR3 coding sequence is TGCGCCAGCAGCCAGGGGCTGGTAGAGACCCAGTACTTC.

The chain combines TRBV13 with TRBJ1-4; D remains unclear. Between the trimmed V and J ends, which lost 2 bases and 6 bases, there was a span of 13 bases. The CDR3 totals 15 residues. Germline-derived CDR1 and CDR2 are PRHDT and FYEKMQ (reference sequence). The CDR3 DNA is TGTGCCAGCAGCTTATCACCCAGGATAGATGAAAAACTGTTTTTT. Protein: CASSLSPRIDEKLFF.

The V call is TRBV19, the J call TRBJ2-3, with TRBD2 identical over 9 bases. V was clipped by 6 bases and J by 3 bases; unmatched bases: 10. There are 16 residues in the CDR3. CDR1 LNHDA and CDR2 SQIVND come from the germline V gene (reference sequence). DNA for the CDR3: TGTGCCAGTAGCCGCGTGGCGGGGGGGGTAACAGATACGCAGTATTTT. Protein product: CASSRVAGGVTDTQYF.

The rearrangement links TRBV10-3 to TRBJ1-2; D call uncertain. Germline CDR1 ENHRY, CDR2 SYGVKD. CDR3 length: 12 residues. The ends were cut back, 3 bases at V and 8 bases at J, with 10 bases in the middle. The CDR3, as DNA: TGTGCCATCAGTGACCGGGGTAGCGGCTACACCTTC. Its protein product is CAISDRGSGYTF.

The chain is built from TRBV4-3 and TRBJ2-5; TRBD1 matches at 9 bases. The V gene's germline CDR1 is LGHNA and CDR2 YSLEER. Losses at the gene ends were 4 bases for V and 3 bases for J; bases not matched to a gene: 0. CDR3 length: 13 residues. The CDR3 region is CASSRTGEETQYF. In DNA, the CDR3 is TGCGCCAGCAGCCGGACAGGGGAAGAGACCCAGTACTTC.

V and J are TRBV7-9 and TRBJ1-1; no reliable D call. The CDR3 loop spans 14 amino acids. From germline, CDR1 is SEHNR and CDR2 FQNEAQ (reference sequence). V lost 2 bases, J lost 5 bases, and 12 bases lay in between. This chain's CDR3 is CASSLLEGGTEAFF. CDR3 nucleotides: TGTGCCAGCAGCTTACTTGAGGGCGGGACTGAAGCTTTCTTT.

This chain uses TRBV10-3 with TRBJ1-1; a possible D gene is TRBD1 (5 bases). Looked up from germline, CDR1 is ENHRY and CDR2 is SYGVKD. Trimming removed 2 bases at V and 3 bases at J, with 7 bases between. The CDR3 has 13 amino acids. Here the CDR3 reads CAISEGADTEAFF. In DNA form, the CDR3 reads TGTGCCATCAGTGAGGGGGCGGACACTGAAGCTTTCTTT.

The V call is TRBV7-2, the J call TRBJ1-3; the match to TRBD1 covers 10 bases. The J segment lost 3 bases and the V segment lost 2 bases, leaving 4 bases of the junction unmatched. The CDR3 totals 16 residues. The germline CDR1 and CDR2 sequences are SGHTA and FQGNSA. CDR3 in DNA: TGTGCCAGCAGCTTACACTGGGACAGGGGTGGAAACACCATATATTTT. Amino acid sequence: CASSLHWDRGGNTIYF.

The gene calls are TRBV18 and TRBJ2-7; D is undetermined. The germline V gene has CDR1 KGHSH and CDR2 LQKENI. This CDR3 is 13 amino acids long. Deletions cut 3 bases from V and 4 bases from J, with 10 bases between. The CDR3 sequence is CASSPSQRYEQYF. In DNA form, the CDR3 reads TGTGCCAGCTCACCTTCACAGAGATACGAGCAGTACTTC.

The chain has TRBV5-6 and TRBJ2-2; D is possibly TRBD2 (5 bases). Looked up from germline, CDR1 is SGHDT and CDR2 is YYEEEE. This CDR3 spans 14 amino acids. Trimming cost V 1 base and J 5 bases, with 9 bases left between them. The CDR3 bases are TGTGCCAGCAGCTTGTTTGGCGGGACCGGGGAGCTGTTTTTT. It encodes CASSLFGGTGELFF. The variable domain in full, completed from reference TRBV5-6 and TRBJ2-2, reads DAGVTQSPTHLIKTRGQQVTLRCSPKSGHDTVSWYQQALGQGPQFIFQYYEEEERQRGNFPDRFSGHQFPNYSSELNVNALLLGDSALYLCASSLFGGTGELFFGEGSRLTVL.

V usage is TRBV6-5 and J usage is TRBJ2-7; 8 bases match TRBD1. The ends lost 5 bases at V and 5 bases at J; junction bases unmatched: 11. There are 15 residues in the CDR3. From germline, CDR1 is MNHEY and CDR2 SVGAGI. In nucleotides, the CDR3 is TGTGCCAGCAGTAAAAAACAGGGGGTTGTCGACGAGCAGTACTTC. It is translated as CASSKKQGVVDEQYF.

This chain links TRBV3-1 (or the pseudogene TRBV3-2) with TRBJ2-3, with TRBD2 as a possible D gene (6 bases). V was cut by 0 bases and J by 3 bases, with 19 bases left in between. Germline V CDR1 and CDR2: LGHDT, YNNKEL (reference sequence). The CDR3 runs 18 residues. CDR3 amino acids: CASSQEGWRAGGTDTQYF. CDR3 in DNA: TGTGCCAGCAGCCAAGAAGGGTGGCGGGCTGGGGGGACAGATACGCAGTATTTT.

This clone was recorded a few times. The chain carries TRBV7-8 and TRBJ1-2; D is undetermined. Per germline, CDR1 SGHVS and CDR2 FQNEAQ. V lost 0 bases and J lost 8, with 7 bases in between. This CDR3 is 12 amino acids long. CDR3 sequence (DNA): TGTGCCAGCAGCTTAGCGGGCTGGGGCTACACCTTC. Protein product: CASSLAGWGYTF.

This chain joins TRBV20-1 and TRBJ1-1; tentative D call: TRBD1 (5 bases). The germline CDR1 and CDR2 sequences are DFQATT and SNEGSKA (reference sequence). V shed 5 bases and J shed 6 bases, with 10 bases lying between them. The CDR3 consists of 11 residues. CDR3 bases: TGCAGTGCTCGGGGAGGGGCTGAAGCTTTCTTT. Encoded protein: CSARGGAEAFF.

CDR3 sequence: CASTPWDREYEQYF. The CDR3 nucleotides read TGTGCCAGCACCCCATGGGACAGAGAATACGAGCAGTACTTC. The V gene is TRBV3-1 (or the pseudogene TRBV3-2), the J gene TRBJ2-7, with 7 bases aligning to TRBD1. This CDR3 has 14 residues. Germline CDR1 LGHDT, CDR2 YNNKEL (reference sequence). The J segment lost 4 bases and the V segment lost 7 bases, leaving 10 bases of the junction unmatched.

The rearrangement uses TRBV19 and TRBJ2-1; 7 nucleotides match TRBD1. With V trimmed by 5 bases and J by 5 bases, 6 bases remained unmatched. The CDR3 is 14 residues long. In germline, CDR1 is LNHDA, CDR2 SQIVND (reference sequence). CDR3 residues: CASSPRDRDNEQFF. DNA of the CDR3: TGTGCCAGTAGTCCTCGGGACAGAGACAATGAGCAGTTCTTC.

This clone was found once. The V and J genes are TRBV28 and TRBJ2-2; 9 bases match TRBD1. The CDR3 length is 15 residues. The germline V gene encodes CDR1 MDHEN and CDR2 SYDVKM. V was pared by 5 bases and J by 4 bases, with 5 bases of the junction left unmatched. The CDR3, as DNA: TGTGCCAGCAGTACAGGGGGCGCGGGCACCGGGGAGCTGTTTTTT. Protein: CASSTGGAGTGELFF.